The next 26 T cell receptor beta chains were all read from a single sample in a study of T cell repertoires in cytomegalovirus infection (dated by TCRdb to about 2019). This sample was sequenced with an Illumina HiSeq 1500. The raw public reads went through TCRdb reprocessing: fastp at Q25, MiXCR clone calling, in-frame beta chains kept. Every entry covers one CDR3 protein and lists the most common genes and DNA from its rows. The sample profile shows approximately 990,000 distinct CDR3 sequences; more than 25% of them were found once. 11% to 15% of the sample is in the top ten clones. This sample's treatment or condition label indicates: in vitro stimulation with specific CMV peptide epitopes to enrich CMV-specific T cells. Their specific antigens are unknown. The input for sequencing was cultured CD8+ T cells from PBMCs, taken from culture after CMV antigen stimulation. The source is a human donor in good health (CMV status not recorded). Some clones in this sample may be carry-over from other donors' samples.

This clonotype occurred many times. This chain joins TRBV2 and TRBJ1-5; a possible D gene is TRBD1 (5 bases). The CDR3 spans 16 residues. The germline gives CDR1 SNHLY, CDR2 FYNNEI. Deletions cut 6 bases from V and 1 base from J, with 16 bases between. CDR3 residues: CASRAPGRASNQPQHF. The CDR3 nucleotides read TGTGCCAGCAGGGCCCCGGGGCGGGCGAGCAATCAGCCCCAGCATTTT.

This rearrangement joins TRBV11-2 to TRBJ2-7; 7 nucleotides line up with TRBD2. The CDR3 is 15 residues long. The germline V gene encodes CDR1 SGHAT and CDR2 FQNNGV. V trimming: 7 bases; J trimming: 3 bases; junction bases outside the gene matches: 12. CDR3 DNA sequence: TGTGCCAGCACCGGACCCCTGGGGGGGTTCTACGAGCAGTACGTC. Residues: CASTGPLGGFYEQYV.

This chain connects TRBV5-6 to TRBJ2-2, with D possibly matching TRBD2 (6 bases). Germline assignment: CDR1 SGHDT and CDR2 YYEEEE. The CDR3 spans 14 residues. The germline V and J ends were trimmed by 4 bases and 4 bases, with 11 bases remaining between them. CDR3 sequence: CASSPLAATGELFF. The CDR3 DNA is TGTGCCAGCAGCCCCTTAGCGGCCACCGGGGAGCTGTTTTTT.

The genes are TRBV6-5 and TRBJ1-3; no definite D call. Germline V gene lookup returns CDR1 MNHEY and CDR2 SVGAGI. CDR3 length: 14 residues. V was shortened by 7 bases and J by 3 bases, with 13 bases between the two germline ends. The CDR3: CASTAVGVGNTIYF. DNA for the CDR3: TGTGCCAGCACCGCTGTGGGAGTTGGAAACACCATATATTTT.

The table lists this clonotype with a few counts. The chain carries TRBV19 and TRBJ2-1; TRBD2 matches 9 bases. CDR1 is LNHDA, CDR2 SQIVND, per germline (reference sequence). This CDR3 is built from 13 residues. V lost 7 bases to trimming and J lost 10 bases; unmatched junction nucleotides: 8. CDR3 protein: CASIGGGAWEQFF. Written as DNA, the CDR3 is TGTGCCAGTATCGGCGGGGGGGCCTGGGAGCAGTTCTTC.

The J gene is TRBJ1-2, the V gene TRBV27; TRBD1 might be the D (6 bases). V was shortened by 5 bases and J by 4 bases, with 11 bases between the two germline ends. Germline V gene data show CDR1 as MNHEY and CDR2 as SMNVEV (reference sequence). CDR3 length equals 13 residues. CDR3 bases: TGTGCCAGCAGTCCCCGGACAGCCTATGGCTACACCTTC. It yields the protein CASSPRTAYGYTF.

The sample holds many counts of this clonotype. The V gene is TRBV7-8, the J gene TRBJ2-3, with D tentatively TRBD2 (6 bases). The CDR3 is 15 amino acids. The germline V and J ends were trimmed by 2 bases and 0 bases, with 9 bases remaining between them. Looked up from germline, CDR1 is SGHVS and CDR2 is FQNEAQ. The CDR3 loop is CASSLPGESTDTQYF. The CDR3 region has the DNA TGTGCCAGCAGCTTACCGGGGGAGAGCACAGATACGCAGTATTTT. The variable domain in full, completed from reference TRBV7-8 and TRBJ2-3, reads GAGVSQSPRYKVAKRGQDVALRCDPISGHVSLFWYQQALGQGPEFLTYFQNEAQLDKSGLPSDRFFAERPEGSVSTLKIQRTQQEDSAVYLCASSLPGESTDTQYFGPGTRLTVL.

The chain has TRBV18 and TRBJ2-5, with 7 bases that match TRBD2. Germline loops: CDR1 KGHSH, CDR2 LQKENI. This CDR3 spans 18 amino acids. With 3 bases clipped from V and 5 bases from J, the junction kept 18 bases outside the gene matches. CDR3: CASSPYLGGKGRTETQYF. CDR3 bases: TGTGCCAGCTCACCCTATCTCGGGGGGAAGGGCAGGACGGAGACCCAGTACTTC.

The J gene is TRBJ2-3, the V gene TRBV27; D tentatively reads TRBD1 or TRBD2 (6 bases each). Trimming took off 6 bases at V and 2 bases at J, with 21 bases between the two ends. This CDR3 region has 17 residues. CDR1 is MNHEY, CDR2 SMNVEV, per germline (reference sequence). The CDR3 protein is CASSSLGAGTPTDTQYF. DNA for the CDR3: TGTGCCAGCAGCAGCCTGGGGGCGGGGACCCCCACAGATACGCAGTATTTT.

This rearrangement joins TRBV29-1 to TRBJ2-1, with TRBD1 matching 9 bases. After removal of 6 bases from V and 1 base from J, the junction contained 4 bases not matched to a gene. Germline V gene data show CDR1 as SQVTM and CDR2 as ANQGSEA. The CDR3 is 14 residues long. The CDR3: CSVAGTGSYNEQFF. The CDR3 DNA reads TGCAGCGTCGCGGGGACAGGGTCCTACAATGAGCAGTTCTTC.

The rearrangement joins TRBV27 to TRBJ1-2, with D maybe TRBD1 (5 bases). The CDR3 consists of 19 residues. Germline assignment: CDR1 MNHEY and CDR2 SMNVEV (reference sequence). The V gene lost 8 bases and the J gene lost 4 bases, with 32 bases spanning the gap. CDR3 in DNA: TGTGCCAGCTGTAACTTTGGCTATGATTCCCAGGGTATCCTCTATGGCTACACCTTC. Protein: CASCNFGYDSQGILYGYTF.

Many counts were recorded for this clonotype. V usage is TRBV7-6 and J usage is TRBJ1-2; D possibly corresponds to TRBD1 (5 bases). Trimming left V 1 base short and J 6 bases short, with 6 bases between. This CDR3 spans 12 amino acids. Germline CDR1 and CDR2: SGHVS and FNYEAQ. CDR3 DNA sequence: TGTGCCAGCAGCTTAGGGGGCCATGGCTACACCTTC. It encodes CASSLGGHGYTF.

The table lists this clonotype with many counts. The rearrangement links TRBV7-2 to TRBJ2-5, with 8 nucleotides matching TRBD1. CDR3 length: 16 amino acids. Germline V gene data show CDR1 as SGHTA and CDR2 as FQGNSA. The V segment lost 7 bases and the J segment 5 bases; nucleotides outside the gene matches: 15. The CDR3 here is CASNDPGQVLAETQYF. The CDR3 DNA reads TGTGCCAGCAACGATCCGGGACAGGTGCTTGCGGAGACCCAGTACTTC.

This sequence joins TRBV7-9 and TRBJ2-1; no firm D call. The CDR3 consists of 13 residues. The V and J ends lost 1 base and 10 bases respectively, with 11 bases between them. Germline V CDR1 and CDR2: SEHNR, FQNEAQ (reference sequence). This CDR3 reads CASSLGHGEEQFF. The CDR3 DNA sequence: TGTGCCAGCAGCTTAGGTCACGGAGAGGAGCAGTTCTTC.

This rearrangement joins TRBV4-1 to TRBJ2-7; D not resolved. The germline V and J ends were trimmed by 0 bases and 9 bases, with 12 bases remaining between them. The CDR3 spans 13 residues. Germline CDR1 MGHRA, CDR2 YSYEKL. Written as DNA, the CDR3 is TGCGCCAGCAGCCAAGATGTGGGAAAAAGGCAGTACTTC. Its translation is CASSQDVGKRQYF.

The CDR3 protein is CASSWDGGFTYEQYF. The CDR3 nucleotides are TGTGCCAGCAGTTGGGACGGAGGATTCACCTACGAGCAGTACTTC. The chain has TRBV5-6 and TRBJ2-7; TRBD1 or TRBD2 may be the D gene (5 bases each). Trimming removed 5 bases from V and 2 bases from J, with 17 bases in between. CDR1 and CDR2 from the germline V gene are SGHDT and YYEEEE. The CDR3 is made up of 15 amino acids.

The chain recombines TRBV13 with TRBJ2-4; 8 bases agree with TRBD1. This CDR3 region has 15 residues. The germline CDR1 and CDR2 sequences are PRHDT and FYEKMQ (reference sequence). J lost 1 base, V lost 5 bases, and 4 bases had no gene match. The CDR3 DNA follows: TGTGCCAGCAGCGAGAACAGGGGGGCCAAAAACATTCAGTACTTC. Protein sequence: CASSENRGAKNIQYF.

The gene calls are TRBV6-5 and TRBJ1-2, with TRBD1 as a possible D gene (6 bases). The CDR3 covers 15 residues. The germline V gene has CDR1 MNHEY and CDR2 SVGAGI. Trimming took 2 bases from V and 2 from J, leaving 12 bases between them. This CDR3 is CASSYHGGPNYGYTF. CDR3 in DNA: TGTGCCAGCAGTTACCACGGGGGGCCGAACTATGGCTACACCTTC.

This clonotype was found a few times. This chain joins TRBV28 and TRBJ2-7; 10 positions agree with TRBD2. The V gene end was trimmed by 5 bases and the J gene end by 9 bases; junction bases not matched to a gene: 10. Germline V gene sequence: CDR1 MDHEN, CDR2 SYDVKM. CDR3 size: 14 residues. The CDR3 region has the DNA TGTGCCAGCAGTCCCCTCAGCGGGGGGGGCGGGCAGTACGTC. Amino acid sequence: CASSPLSGGGGQYV.

This clonotype has a handful of counts. The chain is built from TRBV11-3 and TRBJ1-4, with no clear D. V was cut by 5 bases and J by 7 bases, with 11 bases left in between. The CDR3 runs to 13 residues. Germline-derived CDR1 and CDR2 are SGHNT and YENEEA. CDR3 sequence reads: CASSPDHGEKLFF. DNA of the CDR3: TGTGCCAGCAGCCCGGACCATGGTGAAAAACTGTTTTTT.

The chain has TRBV6-5 and TRBJ2-5, with 9 bases that match TRBD2. Germline-derived CDR1 and CDR2 are MNHEY and SVGAGI. With 2 bases clipped from V and 7 bases from J, the junction kept 8 bases outside the gene matches. The CDR3 runs to 15 residues. CDR3: CASSYGGGVPGTQYF. In nucleotides, the CDR3 is TGTGCCAGCAGTTACGGCGGGGGGGTCCCCGGGACCCAGTACTTC.

This clonotype was observed a few times. This rearrangement joins TRBV28 to TRBJ1-1; 9 bases map to TRBD1. The CDR3 covers 14 residues. V was clipped by 7 bases and J by 7 bases; unmatched bases: 10. CDR1 and CDR2 (germline): MDHEN, SYDVKM. CDR3 nucleotides: TGTGCCAGCACCAGCGGGACAGGGTTTATTGAAGCTTTCTTT. Amino acid sequence: CASTSGTGFIEAFF.

The genes are TRBV29-1 and TRBJ1-2; TRBD1 aligns across 7 bases. Germline CDR1 is SQVTM and CDR2 is ANQGSEA. Trimming at V came to 6 bases and at J to 8 bases, leaving 15 bases not matched to a gene. This CDR3 has 14 amino acids. The CDR3 DNA reads TGCAGCGTCCCTCGACAGGGAGGTTCGAGAGGCTACACCTTC. It specifies CSVPRQGGSRGYTF.

This clonotype has only a few counts. The rearrangement links TRBV7-9 to TRBJ2-5; tentatively, D is TRBD1 (6 bases). The CDR3 has 17 residues. V lost 3 bases and J 1 base, leaving 18 bases between the germline ends. Germline V CDR1 and CDR2: SEHNR, FQNEAQ (reference sequence). CDR3: CASSFVKLVGGQETQYF. The DNA of the CDR3 is TGTGCCAGCAGCTTCGTCAAATTGGTAGGGGGCCAAGAGACCCAGTACTTC.

This clonotype was counted a few times. This chain links TRBV7-9 with TRBJ2-1, with a weak D call TRBD1 (7 bases). The ends were cut back, 0 bases at V and 14 bases at J, with 11 bases in the middle. CDR1 and CDR2 (germline): SEHNR, FQNEAQ (reference sequence). The CDR3 extends over 12 amino acids. The DNA for the CDR3 is TGTGCCAGCAGCTTAGCGGCCAGGGGGGAGTTCTTC. Encoded protein: CASSLAARGEFF.

This clonotype was seen only a few times. The chain combines TRBV10-3 with TRBJ2-1; D is unclear. Trimming took off 0 bases at V and 5 bases at J, with 8 bases between the two ends. The CDR3 sequence is 14 residues long. Germline V gene data show CDR1 as ENHRY and CDR2 as SYGVKD. DNA of the CDR3: TGTGCCATCAGTGAGTCGGACGAGGACAATGAGCAGTTCTTC. This sequence encodes CAISESDEDNEQFF.